Listed below are T cell receptor beta chains from one sample, sequenced in a study of cytomegalovirus exposure and HLA in healthy donors. The assay was immunoSEQ multiplex PCR, and TCRdb's table has in-frame clones only and misses some. This sample has 120,000 to 150,000 clones, with around 80% found just once. Source material: PBMCs. Receptors were obtained from a woman between 40 and 50 years old in good health and CMV-seropositive. Both conserved end residues are part of each CDR3. A D gene is named only where the DNA matches it firmly. Clone size, where shown, is once, few, many, or a class for clones that have expanded.

j_call v_call clone_size d_call cdr3_length cdr3_nt cdr3_aa
TRBJ1-2 TRBV28 - TRBD1 15 TGTGCCACTCCGGGACAGGGCAACCTCGGGAGTGGCTACACCTTC CATPGQGNLGSGYTF
TRBJ2-7 TRBV28 - - 13 TGTGCCAGCAGCTCCGGGGGAAGGAACGAGCAGTACTTC CASSSGGRNEQYF
TRBJ1-2 TRBV27 - - 13 TGTGCCAGCAGTTTTAGGGGAAGCTATGGCTACACCTTC CASSFRGSYGYTF
TRBJ1-2 TRBV5-1 - - 13 TGCGCCAGCAGCTGGTCAGGGGACTATGGCTACACCTTC CASSWSGDYGYTF
TRBJ2-3 TRBV30 - TRBD2 15 TGTGCCTGGAGATCCGGGACTAGTTTGTCAGATACGCAGTATTTT CAWRSGTSLSDTQYF
TRBJ1-2 TRBV6-4 - - 14 TGTGCCAGCACCCCTAACGCAGGAGGCTATGGCTACACCTTC CASTPNAGGYGYTF
TRBJ2-3 TRBV19 - TRBD2 15 TGTGCCAGTTCCCTCGAGCGGGGGGGCTGGGATACGCAGTATTTT CASSLERGGWDTQYF
TRBJ2-5 TRBV7-2 few - 16 TGTGCCAGCAGCTCAAGGGGAACAGGGCCAGGAGAGACCCAGTACTTC CASSSRGTGPGETQYF
TRBJ1-6 TRBV14 once - 23 TGTGCCAGCAGCCCCAAGATGCTAGGTCGCGGGGGTACCTTTAAATCCTATAATTCACCCCTCCACTTT CASSPKMLGRGGTFKSYNSPLHF
TRBJ2-2 TRBV6-1 few TRBD1 15 TGTGCCAGCAGTGCAAGGGACAGGAACACCGGGGAGCTGTTTTTT CASSARDRNTGELFF
TRBJ2-1 TRBV9 - TRBD2 15 TGTGCCAGCAGCGTAATGGCGGGAGTTATCGATGAGCAGTTCTTC CASSVMAGVIDEQFF
TRBJ2-1 TRBV4-1 - TRBD2 18 TGCGCCAGCAGCCAAGGATGGGCTAGCGGGAGGGAATACAATGAGCAGTTCTTC CASSQGWASGREYNEQFF
TRBJ2-4 TRBV28 - - 14 TGTGCCAGCAGTCCATGGACGGAGGTAGACATTCAGTACTTC CASSPWTEVDIQYF
TRBJ2-3 TRBV4-1 - TRBD2 15 TGCGCCAGCAGCCTTGCGGGGGGGCCAACAGATACGCAGTATTTT CASSLAGGPTDTQYF
TRBJ2-2 TRBV7-2 - TRBD2 16 TGTGCCAGCAGCTTAGGTCCTAGCGGGAGGACCGGGGAGCTGTTTTTT CASSLGPSGRTGELFF
TRBJ1-4 TRBV4-3 - TRBD1 17 TGCGCCAGCAGCCAAGATCTAGGGACAGCTAGGGATGAAAAACTGTTTTTT CASSQDLGTARDEKLFF
TRBJ2-1 TRBV5-1 once TRBD1 16 TGCGCCAGCAGCGATGGGACAGGGAGCCTTGGCGATGAGCAGTTCTTC CASSDGTGSLGDEQFF
TRBJ1-2 TRBV28 once - 13 TGTGCCAGCAGTCCACGACAGACCTATGGCTACACCTTC CASSPRQTYGYTF
TRBJ2-7 TRBV6-1 - - 14 TGTGCCAGCAGTGAAGGGTGGGGCCCCTACGAGCAGTACTTC CASSEGWGPYEQYF
TRBJ2-7 TRBV5-6 - TRBD1 17 TGTGCCAGCACCGCCGGACAGGGGGCCGACCGGTCGTACGAGCAGTACTTC CASTAGQGADRSYEQYF
TRBJ2-7 TRBV10-3 - TRBD2 14 TGTGCCATCAGGGAGACTAGCGTGGGATACGAGCAGTACTTC CAIRETSVGYEQYF
TRBJ2-7 TRBV11-2 - - 15 TGTGCCAGCAGCTTAGGGCCTCAGGCGTCCTACGAGCAGTACTTC CASSLGPQASYEQYF
TRBJ2-3 TRBV5-1 - TRBD1 15 TGCGCCAGCAGCTTCCCGGACAGGGTCACAGATACGCAGTATTTT CASSFPDRVTDTQYF
TRBJ1-3 TRBV6-5 - TRBD1 14 TGTGCCAGCAGACGGACAGGGGTCGGAAACACCATATATTTT CASRRTGVGNTIYF
TRBJ2-3 TRBV7-2 - - 14 TGTGCCAGCAGCTTAGCGGGCCCTGGAGATACGCAGTATTTT CASSLAGPGDTQYF
TRBJ2-7 TRBV28 - - 15 TGTGCCAGCAATTCGATAGGCGCTAGCTCCTACGAGCAGTACTTC CASNSIGASSYEQYF
TRBJ2-7 TRBV2 - TRBD2 14 TGTGCCAGCAAGGGAGCTAGCGGTGCCTACGAGCAGTACTTC CASKGASGAYEQYF